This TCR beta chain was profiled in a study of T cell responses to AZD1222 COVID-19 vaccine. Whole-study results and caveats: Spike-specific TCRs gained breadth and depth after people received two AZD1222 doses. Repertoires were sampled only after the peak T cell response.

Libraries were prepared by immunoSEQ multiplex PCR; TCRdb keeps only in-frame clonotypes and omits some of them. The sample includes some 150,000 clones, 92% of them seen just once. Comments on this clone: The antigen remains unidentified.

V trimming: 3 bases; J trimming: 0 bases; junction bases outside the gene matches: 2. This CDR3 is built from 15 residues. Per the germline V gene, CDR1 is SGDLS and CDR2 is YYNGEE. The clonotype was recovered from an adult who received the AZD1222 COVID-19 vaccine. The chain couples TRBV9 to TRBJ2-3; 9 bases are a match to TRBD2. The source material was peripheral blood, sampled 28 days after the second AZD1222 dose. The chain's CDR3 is CASSASGVSTDTQYF. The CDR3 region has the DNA TGTGCCAGCAGCGCTAGCGGGGTCAGCACAGATACGCAGTATTTT.